This T cell receptor beta chain stems from a study of shared clonotypes between healthy human individuals. Study context: Samples came from two female and three male donors aged 18 to 49.

CD45RO negativity and positive selection for CCR7 defined naive CD8 cells, a population that excluded terminally differentiated effector memory CD45RA+ cells. The assay was immunoSEQ multiplex PCR, and TCRdb's table has in-frame clones only and misses some. The table has about 550,000 clones, nearly 97% seen once; the top ten hold 0.11%. Turning to this clone: The same CDR3 arises from other DNA sequences in this sample as well.

The ends were cut back, 3 bases at V and 1 base at J, with 7 bases in the middle. Germline lookup yields CDR1 MDHEN and CDR2 SYDVKM. The CDR3 is 13 residues long. The receptor was derived from a woman aged 30 to 39 in good health. The sample consisted of naive CD8+ T cells sorted from blood. The J gene is TRBJ2-7, the V gene TRBV28; D may be TRBD1 (5 bases). The CDR3 protein is CASSLTVSYEQYF. The CDR3 DNA is TGTGCCAGCAGTTTGACAGTTTCCTACGAGCAGTACTTC.